A single sample is the source of the 20 T cell receptor beta chains below, sequenced in a study of blood T cell repertoires in COVID-19. Method: immunoSEQ multiplex PCR; TCRdb's copy keeps in-frame clones and lacks some. The profile shows 350,000 or so clones, around 87% of them singletons. The sequencing sample was made of peripheral blood. The receptors stem from a woman in her twenties or thirties with COVID-19, enrolled during active disease.

J is TRBJ2-1 and V is TRBV6-5; the match to TRBD2 covers 7 bases. Looked up from germline, CDR1 is MNHEY and CDR2 is SVGAGI. The length of the CDR3 is 13 residues. J lost 8 bases, V lost 8 bases, and 9 bases had no gene match. DNA for the CDR3: TGTGCCAGCCGAAGTCTAGCGGAAGATGAGCAGTTCTTC. Its translation is CASRSLAEDEQFF.

The V gene is TRBV20-1, the J gene TRBJ2-7; TRBD2 matches at 8 bases. The germline V gene encodes CDR1 DFQATT and CDR2 SNEGSKA (reference sequence). V lost 2 bases, J lost 9 bases, and 3 bases stayed unmatched. The CDR3 has 11 residues. Here the CDR3 reads CSARTGLAQYF. In DNA form, the CDR3 reads TGCAGTGCTAGAACCGGACTAGCGCAGTACTTC.

J is TRBJ2-7 and V is TRBV15; D is unresolved. V was cut by 1 base and J by 0 bases, with 13 bases left in between. Germline CDR1 is LNHNV and CDR2 is YYDKDF (reference sequence). The CDR3 covers 16 residues. The CDR3, as DNA: TGTGCCACCAGCAGAGGGTCTGGCGGCAACTCCTACGAGCAGTACTTC. It translates to CATSRGSGGNSYEQYF.

The chain carries TRBV19 and TRBJ2-7; no clear D. The V end was cut by 5 bases, the J end by 3 bases, with 11 bases between. Germline assignment: CDR1 LNHDA and CDR2 SQIVND (reference sequence). CDR3 length: 13 amino acids. For the CDR3, the DNA is TGTGCCAGTAGTCCCGCAGTGCTCTACGAGCAGTACTTC. As protein: CASSPAVLYEQYF.

The rearrangement joins TRBV4-1 to TRBJ2-5; D call uncertain. Trimming left V 1 base short and J 2 bases short, with 14 bases between. CDR3 length equals 16 residues. Germline V gene data show CDR1 as MGHRA and CDR2 as YSYEKL. The CDR3 bases are TGCGCCAGCAGCCAAGTCCCCTGGAGTGAACAAGAGACCCAGTACTTC. This sequence encodes CASSQVPWSEQETQYF.

The chain links TRBV19 to TRBJ2-7; D is perhaps TRBD2 (6 bases). This CDR3 has 15 amino acids. Trimming took off 3 bases at V and 3 bases at J, with 15 bases between the two ends. The V gene's germline CDR1 is LNHDA and CDR2 SQIVND (reference sequence). The CDR3 here is CASSITTSFYYEQYF. The CDR3 DNA follows: TGTGCCAGTAGTATTACGACTAGTTTTTACTACGAGCAGTACTTC.

This chain joins TRBV30 and TRBJ1-4, with 7 bases that match TRBD1. The germline CDR1 and CDR2 sequences are GTSNPN and SVGIG (reference sequence). The CDR3 has 14 amino acids. The V segment lost 6 bases and the J segment 6 bases; nucleotides outside the gene matches: 10. CDR3 in amino acids: CACQTRDRDEKLFF. The CDR3 DNA follows: TGTGCCTGCCAAACGCGGGACAGAGATGAAAAACTGTTTTTT.

The chain's CDR3 is CASSPPGLAGVETQYF. The CDR3 region has the DNA TGTGCCAGCAGCCCCCCGGGACTAGCGGGAGTGGAGACCCAGTACTTC. V gene TRBV7-2 combines with J gene TRBJ2-5; 14 bases map to TRBD2. This CDR3 has 16 residues. CDR1 is SGHTA, CDR2 FQGNSA, per germline. V lost 5 bases and J lost 5; bases outside the gene matches: 7. Variable domain in full (rest from reference TRBV7-2 and TRBJ2-5): GAGVSQSPSNKVTEKGKDVELRCDPISGHTALYWYRQSLGQGLEFLIYFQGNSAPDKSGLPSDRFSAERTGGSVSTLTIQRTQQEDSAVYLCASSPPGLAGVETQYFGPGTRLLVL.

The rearrangement uses TRBV3-1 (or the pseudogene TRBV3-2) and TRBJ2-5; 7 nucleotides line up with TRBD2. Germline CDR1 LGHDT, CDR2 YNNKEL (reference sequence). Germline trimming cut 0 bases from V and 7 bases from J; bases unmatched to any gene: 5. CDR3 length: 14 amino acids. For the CDR3, the DNA is TGTGCCAGCAGCCAAGAGGGGGGGGTTGGGACCCAGTACTTC. This gives the protein CASSQEGGVGTQYF.

This clone was recorded once. The chain uses TRBV4-2 and TRBJ2-5; 11 nucleotides match TRBD2. There are 16 residues in the CDR3. V dropped 3 bases and J dropped 2; count of bases not matched to a gene: 5. Looked up from germline, CDR1 is LGHNA and CDR2 is YNFKEQ. The CDR3 DNA reads as TGTGCCAGCAGCCATACCATAGCGGGAGGGCAAGAGACCCAGTACTTC. It yields the protein CASSHTIAGGQETQYF.

This clone occurred a few times. The identical CDR3 is also encoded by other nucleotide sequences in the sample. J is TRBJ1-5 and V is TRBV18; TRBD1 matches 7 bases. The length of the CDR3 is 14 residues. The germline CDR1 and CDR2 sequences are KGHSH and LQKENI. V was pared by 3 bases and J by 2 bases, with 1 base of the junction left unmatched. The DNA of the CDR3 is TGTGCCAGCTCACCCGGACAGGGCAATCAGCCCCAGCATTTT. Amino acids: CASSPGQGNQPQHF.

Turning to this clone: This clone may be a read error of a much larger clone one base away. The chain carries TRBV4-1 and TRBJ2-7; 13 bases map to TRBD2. The V and J ends lost 1 base and 5 bases, in that order; junction bases with no gene match: 2. The CDR3 consists of 15 residues. CDR1 is MGHRA and CDR2 is YSYEKL in the germline V gene. The CDR3, as DNA: TGCGCCAGCAGCCAAGGACTAGCGGGAGGTAACGAGCAGTACTTC. Residues: CASSQGLAGGNEQYF.

The rearrangement uses TRBV6-6 and TRBJ2-1, with 11 positions matching TRBD2. The CDR3 is 16 amino acids. V shed 3 bases and J 7 bases; nucleotides not matched to a gene: 8. CDR1 is MNHNY, CDR2 SVGAGI, per germline (reference sequence). The CDR3 sequence: CASSYLSGRAGNEQFF. The CDR3 nucleotides are TGTGCCAGCAGTTATCTTAGCGGGAGGGCCGGGAATGAGCAGTTCTTC.

V gene TRBV29-1 combines with J gene TRBJ2-7; weak D call: TRBD2 (5 bases). CDR3 length: 13 amino acids. V was cut by 6 bases and J by 4 bases, with 16 bases left in between. The germline V gene has CDR1 SQVTM and CDR2 ANQGSEA. The CDR3 loop reads CSVAPTGNYEQYF. In DNA, the CDR3 is TGCAGCGTCGCACCCACCGGGAATTACGAGCAGTACTTC.

This clone was detected a few times. This chain uses TRBV4-1 with TRBJ1-6; D ambiguous. CDR3 size: 15 residues. V lost 3 bases to trimming and J lost 7 bases, with 13 bases between them. Germline V gene data show CDR1 as MGHRA and CDR2 as YSYEKL. CDR3 coding DNA: TGCGCCAGCAGCCAGGAGGTGGCCCTCAATTCACCCCTCCACTTT. Translated, it gives CASSQEVALNSPLHF.

For this clone: The identical CDR3 is also encoded by other nucleotide sequences in the sample. The V gene is TRBV18, the J gene TRBJ2-7; a weak D match, TRBD1 (5 bases). The CDR3 runs to 13 residues. The V end was cut by 2 bases, the J end by 3 bases, with 8 bases between. Germline V gene lookup returns CDR1 KGHSH and CDR2 LQKENI. The CDR3 here is CASSPGRGYEQYF. The CDR3 DNA sequence: TGTGCCAGCTCACCAGGTAGGGGCTACGAGCAGTACTTC.

The gene calls are TRBV9 and TRBJ2-7; TRBD1 agrees at 7 bases. Trimming took 0 bases from V and 0 from J; bases not matched to a gene: 3. This CDR3 region has 15 residues. Per the germline V gene, CDR1 is SGDLS and CDR2 is YYNGEE. CDR3 residues: CASSVAGTASYEQYF. As DNA, the CDR3 is TGTGCCAGCAGCGTAGCGGGGACAGCCTCCTACGAGCAGTACTTC.

This chain links TRBV4-1 with TRBJ1-1, with a possible D match to TRBD1 (6 bases). V dropped 2 bases and J dropped 4 bases, with 17 bases sitting between them. The CDR3 spans 16 residues. The germline V gene encodes CDR1 MGHRA and CDR2 YSYEKL. The CDR3 here is CASSQPYRERTTEAFF. The CDR3 region has the DNA TGCGCCAGCAGCCAACCATACAGGGAGAGGACCACTGAAGCTTTCTTT.

V and J are TRBV21-1 and TRBJ2-7; TRBD2 is taken as the D call from the table, unchecked against the DNA. TRBV21-1 is described as a pseudogene. The CDR3 contains 15 residues. CDR3 in DNA: TGTGCCAGCAGCAAACTAGCGGGAGAGGAAAACGAGCAGTACTTC. Its protein product is CASSKLAGEENEQYF.

This chain connects TRBV7-2 to TRBJ2-5, with 7 bases matching TRBD2. V shed 5 bases and J 3 bases; nucleotides not matched to a gene: 6. The V gene's germline CDR1 is SGHTA and CDR2 FQGNSA. The CDR3 is 14 residues long. The CDR3 spells CASSPLGGKETQYF. The CDR3 DNA reads as TGTGCCAGCAGCCCCCTGGGGGGGAAAGAGACCCAGTACTTC.